The clone carrying this TCR beta chain was found a few times. Its target is unknown. This entry is derived from a study of neurological immune-mediated disorders. General study points: Patients with HTLV-1-associated myelopathy showed the most TCR clonal expansion. Those with multiple sclerosis showed the least, falling below healthy controls.

The germline CDR1 and CDR2 sequences are SNHLY and FYNNEI. The germline V and J ends were trimmed by 2 bases and 2 bases, with 7 bases remaining between them. The CDR3 runs to 13 residues. By 5'RACE with 10-nucleotide random UMIs, the cDNA was made. Every sequencing run produced over 190 million TCR-beta sequences, and the sequences from any one run covered 15-18 subjects. TCRdb itself ran the 5' RACE reads through MiXCR, one entry per CDR3 protein. This sample has tens of thousands of distinct CDR3 sequences; 15% to 20% occur once, and the top ten carry 15%. The chain links TRBV2 to TRBJ2-7, with D perhaps TRBD1 (5 bases). The sample taken for sequencing was PBMCs. The receptor was derived from a woman in her 40s in good health. As DNA, the CDR3 is TGTGCCAGCAGTGAAATAGGGGCCTACGAGCAGTACTTC. Its protein is CASSEIGAYEQYF.